This TCR beta chain was observed in a study of shared clonotypes between healthy human individuals. Details on this clone: Its antigen is as yet unknown. Different DNA sequences within this sample yield the same CDR3.

Findings and limits, study-wide: Against clonotypes common to all four donors, non-shared ones had lower generation probabilities.

This CDR3 has 13 amino acids. Germline V gives CDR1 SGHTA, CDR2 FQGNSA. Deletions cut 5 bases from V and 2 bases from J, with 10 bases between. Method: immunoSEQ multiplex PCR; TCRdb's copy keeps in-frame clones and lacks some. Of a few million clones listed, about 92% are singletons. This chain uses TRBV7-2 with TRBJ2-7; D is unclear. The sequencing input was naive CD4+ T cells from PBMCs. Stated subset: CD45RA+ positively selected. This TCR came from a young man in good health. Some clones in this sample may be carry-over from other donors' samples. The CDR3 reads CASSPGHPYEQYF. CDR3 sequence (DNA): TGTGCCAGCAGCCCCGGGCACCCCTACGAGCAGTACTTC.